One sample yielded the 32 T cell receptor beta chains listed below, sequenced in a study of T-cell memory formation after mild COVID-19. TCRdb recomputed calls from the 5' RACE reads with MiXCR, one row per CDR3 protein. The data hold 250,000 to 300,000 distinct CDR3 sequences, with roughly 15% observed a single time. Sequencing was performed on PBMCs or a T cell subset sorted from them (not recorded which). The receptors originated from a man between 18 and 29 years old who had mild COVID-19 (a few samples of this study predate the infection). Cell type and time point are not known.

The chain joins TRBV9 to TRBJ2-3; TRBD1 agrees at 7 bases. Trimming at V came to 3 bases and at J to 0 bases, leaving 4 bases not matched to a gene. This CDR3 has 15 residues. Looked up from germline, CDR1 is SGDLS and CDR2 is YYNGEE. The CDR3 DNA reads as TGTGCCAGCAGCGCGAGGGGGCCAAGCACAGATACGCAGTATTTT. Residues: CASSARGPSTDTQYF.

A few counts support this clonotype. This rearrangement joins TRBV5-1 to TRBJ2-3, with D hard to call. The ends were cut back, 7 bases at V and 6 bases at J, with 18 bases in the middle. Germline V gene lookup returns CDR1 SGHRS and CDR2 YFSETQ. CDR3 length equals 14 residues. CDR3 nucleotide sequence: TGCGCCAGCGCGTGGGCCACCCCCGAGGATACGCAGTATTTT. This translates into CASAWATPEDTQYF. Supplemented by reference TRBV5-1 and TRBJ2-3, the full variable domain reads KAGVTQTPRYLIKTRGQQVTLSCSPISGHRSVSWYQQTPGQGLQFLFEYFSETQRNKGNFPGRFSGRQFSNSRSEMNVSTLELGDSALYLCASAWATPEDTQYFGPGTRLTVL.

The V gene is TRBV11-1, the J gene TRBJ2-5; no firm D call. With 4 bases removed from V and 1 base from J, the gap between germline ends came to 10 bases. The CDR3 sequence is 14 residues long. The germline gives CDR1 SGHAT, CDR2 FQDESV (reference sequence). This CDR3 is CASSSTHGQETQYF. The CDR3 coding sequence is TGTGCCAGCAGCTCTACCCACGGCCAAGAGACCCAGTACTTC.

This clonotype was picked up a small number of times. The CDR3, as DNA: TGCGCCAGCAGCCCCCAGGGGCTAGGAGGAGGCTACACCTTC. Translated: CASSPQGLGGGYTF. The chain combines TRBV4-1 with TRBJ1-2; weak D call: TRBD1 (6 bases). Looked up from germline, CDR1 is MGHRA and CDR2 is YSYEKL. V lost 4 bases and J lost 8, with 17 bases in between. The CDR3 is made up of 14 amino acids.

This chain links TRBV29-1 with TRBJ2-1; D is unclear. The ends were cut back, 4 bases at V and 4 bases at J, with 14 bases in the middle. The CDR3 contains 14 residues. Germline-derived CDR1 and CDR2 are SQVTM and ANQGSEA. CDR3 protein: CSVGPGLLYNEQFF. The CDR3 DNA follows: TGCAGCGTTGGGCCGGGTCTCTTATACAATGAGCAGTTCTTC.

This clonotype has just a few counts. The chain carries TRBV13 and TRBJ2-5; no definite D call. There are 13 residues in the CDR3. CDR1 is PRHDT and CDR2 is FYEKMQ in the germline V gene (reference sequence). Trimming removed 4 bases at V and 1 base at J, with 7 bases between. The CDR3 here is CASSYRVQETQYF. CDR3 DNA: TGTGCCAGCAGCTATCGGGTCCAAGAGACCCAGTACTTC.

This clonotype was seen more than once but under ten times. The rearrangement uses TRBV6-1 and TRBJ1-5; TRBD1 matches 8 bases. Per the germline V gene, CDR1 is MNHNS and CDR2 is SASEGT. The CDR3 runs to 15 residues. V was pared by 3 bases and J by 2 bases, with 3 bases of the junction left unmatched. The CDR3 nucleotides read TGTGCCAGCAGTGACCAGGGGGCTGGCAATCAGCCCCAGCATTTT. This encodes CASSDQGAGNQPQHF.

The V and J genes are TRBV7-6 and TRBJ1-6; D unclear. Trimming took off 1 base at V and 0 bases at J, with 16 bases between the two ends. The CDR3 contains 19 residues. Germline V lookup: CDR1 SGHVS, CDR2 FNYEAQ. In DNA form, the CDR3 reads TGTGCCAGCAGCTTAGAGCCCCCGGGCGGCAGCTCCTATAATTCACCCCTCCACTTT. Protein sequence: CASSLEPPGGSSYNSPLHF.

The gene calls are TRBV7-2 and TRBJ1-4; the D gene is possibly TRBD1 (6 bases). With 3 bases removed from V and 6 bases from J, the gap between germline ends came to 17 bases. This CDR3 is built from 16 residues. Per germline, CDR1 SGHTA and CDR2 FQGNSA. CDR3 residues: CASSLRPTRTDEKLFF. DNA for the CDR3: TGTGCCAGCAGCTTGCGACCAACCCGGACAGATGAAAAACTGTTTTTT.

This clonotype was picked up a small number of times. This chain connects TRBV11-2 to TRBJ1-2; 10 nucleotides line up with TRBD1. This CDR3 comprises 13 residues. Trimming removed 5 bases from V and 8 bases from J; junction bases left unmatched: 5. From germline, CDR1 is SGHAT and CDR2 FQNNGV. The CDR3 sequence is CASSRGTGEGYTF. CDR3 nucleotides: TGTGCCAGCAGCCGCGGGACAGGGGAAGGCTACACCTTC.

The V gene is TRBV20-1, the J gene TRBJ2-7, with 9 bases that match TRBD1. The CDR3 extends over 15 amino acids. Germline-derived CDR1 and CDR2 are DFQATT and SNEGSKA (reference sequence). CDR3 residues: CSATGQGPTGRSTGV. CDR3 sequence (DNA): TGCAGTGCTACCGGACAGGGGCCAACCGGAAGGAGTACTGGCGTC.

Many counts were recorded for this clonotype. Here the CDR3 DNA reads TGCGCCAGCAGCGTGGTACCAGGGAACTCCTACGAGCAGTACTTC. Amino acid sequence: CASSVVPGNSYEQYF. The chain couples TRBV5-1 to TRBJ2-7, with TRBD1 as a possible D gene (5 bases). Trimming took off 4 bases at V and 0 bases at J, with 14 bases between the two ends. Germline CDR1 reads SGHRS; CDR2 reads YFSETQ. The CDR3 has 15 residues. The full variable domain, rest sourced from reference TRBV5-1 and TRBJ2-7, is KAGVTQTPRYLIKTRGQQVTLSCSPISGHRSVSWYQQTPGQGLQFLFEYFSETQRNKGNFPGRFSGRQFSNSRSEMNVSTLELGDSALYLCASSVVPGNSYEQYFGPGTRLTVT.

This clonotype has more than one count but fewer than ten. This sequence joins TRBV11-2 and TRBJ2-1, with 7 positions matching TRBD2. Unmatched junction bases numbered 8, after V lost 6 bases and J lost 0 bases. CDR1 and CDR2 (germline): SGHAT, FQNNGV. This CDR3 contains 16 residues. CDR3 coding DNA: TGTGCCAGCAGATCAGCGGGACTACGCTCCTACAATGAGCAGTTCTTC. The encoded protein is CASRSAGLRSYNEQFF.

This chain links TRBV6-2 or TRBV6-3 with TRBJ2-2; D remains ambiguous. V lost 5 bases and J lost 2, with 12 bases in between. The CDR3 is 15 amino acids. Germline V gene data show CDR1 as MNHEY and CDR2 as SVGEGT. The DNA of the CDR3 is TGTGCCAGCAGTCTCTCATGGACCAACACCGGGGAGCTGTTTTTT. Protein sequence: CASSLSWTNTGELFF.

The rearrangement joins TRBV7-3 to TRBJ2-1, with a tentative D call TRBD1 (6 bases). Looked up from germline, CDR1 is SGHTA and CDR2 is FQGTGA. The CDR3 covers 16 residues. The V end was cut by 4 bases, the J end by 0 bases, with 13 bases between. The CDR3 loop reads CASSSQGIPSYNEQFF. DNA of the CDR3: TGTGCCAGCAGCTCCCAGGGGATCCCCTCCTACAATGAGCAGTTCTTC.

In its sample, this clonotype was seen a few times. This chain links TRBV12-3 or TRBV12-4 with TRBJ2-1; D is possibly TRBD2 (6 bases). The CDR3 is 14 residues long. The V and J ends lost 5 bases and 8 bases respectively, with 16 bases between them. The CDR3 loop reads CASSQRRDLDEQFF. In DNA, the CDR3 is TGTGCCAGCAGTCAGCGAAGGGACTTGGATGAGCAGTTCTTC.

This clonotype turned up a few times. The chain carries TRBV4-3 and TRBJ2-7, with 8 bases lining up with TRBD1. From germline, CDR1 is LGHNA and CDR2 YSLEER. The CDR3 is made up of 15 amino acids. With 1 base clipped from V and 2 bases from J, the junction kept 4 bases outside the gene matches. DNA of the CDR3: TGCGCCAGCAGCCAAGCCGGGACAGGAACCTACGAGCAGTACGTC. Its translation is CASSQAGTGTYEQYV.

This chain connects TRBV5-1 to TRBJ2-2, with D possibly being TRBD1 (6 bases). Germline V gene sequence: CDR1 SGHRS, CDR2 YFSETQ. The ends were cut back, 5 bases at V and 4 bases at J, with 15 bases in the middle. This CDR3 region has 15 residues. The chain's CDR3 is CASRRTARSTGELFF. The CDR3 coding sequence is TGCGCCAGCAGGCGGACAGCTCGATCCACCGGGGAGCTGTTTTTT.

J is TRBJ2-7 and V is TRBV11-2; 7 nucleotides align to TRBD1. The CDR3 runs to 13 residues. The V segment lost 1 base and the J segment 5 bases; nucleotides outside the gene matches: 2. Germline assignment: CDR1 SGHAT and CDR2 FQNNGV. The CDR3 here is CASSLAQGDEQYF. CDR3 in DNA: TGTGCCAGCAGCTTAGCCCAGGGGGACGAGCAGTACTTC.

The CDR3 coding sequence is TGTGCCAGCAGTCCCCAGACAGGTTACCAAGAGACCCAGTACTTC. Protein sequence: CASSPQTGYQETQYF. The gene calls are TRBV6-1 and TRBJ2-5; D may be TRBD1 (6 bases). This CDR3 contains 15 residues. V gave up 5 bases and J gave up 0 bases, with 13 bases separating them. The germline gives CDR1 MNHNS, CDR2 SASEGT.

The rearrangement uses TRBV20-1 and TRBJ1-2, with 9 bases matching TRBD1. Germline V lookup: CDR1 DFQATT, CDR2 SNEGSKA (reference sequence). J was trimmed by 4 bases and V by 3 bases; bases with no gene match: 9. The CDR3 is made up of 15 amino acids. CDR3 coding DNA: TGCAGTGCTAGCCAACAGGGGGCCTATGGCTATGGCTACACCTTC. It translates to CSASQQGAYGYGYTF.

In its sample, this clonotype was seen a few times. The V gene is TRBV6-6, the J gene TRBJ2-3, with D possibly TRBD2 on 6 matching bases. The CDR3 sequence is 15 residues long. Per the germline V gene, CDR1 is MNHNY and CDR2 is SVGAGI (reference sequence). Trimming shortened V by 6 bases and J by 3 bases, and 16 bases separated the two germline ends. CDR3 sequence reads: CASRPRDSETDTQYF. DNA for the CDR3: TGTGCCAGCAGACCCCGGGACTCGGAAACAGATACGCAGTATTTT.

This clonotype has only a few counts. The chain carries TRBV7-8 and TRBJ2-5; D is uncertain. Germline V lookup: CDR1 SGHVS, CDR2 FQNEAQ. The CDR3 is 12 residues long. The ends were cut back, 4 bases at V and 5 bases at J, with 8 bases in the middle. For the CDR3, the DNA is TGTGCCAGCAGCTCTCAGTGGGAGACCCAGTACTTC. Residues: CASSSQWETQYF.

The rearrangement links TRBV4-3 to TRBJ2-1; D unresolved. The CDR3 is made up of 15 amino acids. From germline, CDR1 is LGHNA and CDR2 YSLEER. V lost 0 bases and J 7 bases, leaving 13 bases between the germline ends. DNA of the CDR3: TGCGCCAGCAGCCAAGATCAGGTCAGCACGAATGAGCAGTTCTTC. It is translated as CASSQDQVSTNEQFF.

The table lists this clonotype with a few counts. This chain links TRBV7-3 with TRBJ2-1, with a tentative D call TRBD2 (6 bases). Germline CDR1 reads SGHTA; CDR2 reads FQGTGA. The CDR3 is 14 amino acids. Trimming stripped 1 base from V and 3 bases from J, with 7 bases between. In DNA form, the CDR3 reads TGTGCCAGCAGCTTAAGCGGGGACTACAATGAGCAGTTCTTC. Protein: CASSLSGDYNEQFF.

The chain uses TRBV10-3 and TRBJ2-5; TRBD2 matches 7 bases. V was clipped by 7 bases and J by 3 bases; unmatched bases: 8. The CDR3 extends over 14 amino acids. Germline V gene data show CDR1 as ENHRY and CDR2 as SYGVKD. CDR3 sequence: CAIMRAGVEETQYF. The DNA of the CDR3 is TGTGCCATCATGAGGGCGGGGGTCGAAGAGACCCAGTACTTC.

In this sample, this clonotype turned up a few times. This rearrangement joins TRBV6-5 to TRBJ2-7; a weak D match, TRBD1 (6 bases). V dropped 2 bases and J dropped 0 bases, with 14 bases sitting between them. This CDR3 spans 16 amino acids. Germline CDR1 and CDR2: MNHEY and SVGAGI. Written as DNA, the CDR3 is TGTGCCAGCAGTTACCCCGACAGGCGAAGCTCCTACGAGCAGTACGTC. Translation: CASSYPDRRSSYEQYV.

V is TRBV6-5 and J is TRBJ1-2; possible D gene TRBD1, 5 bases. This CDR3 is 13 amino acids long. With 3 bases removed from V and 4 bases from J, the gap between germline ends came to 9 bases. Germline lookup yields CDR1 MNHEY and CDR2 SVGAGI. CDR3 region: CASSYQGRYGYTF. The CDR3, as DNA: TGTGCCAGCAGTTATCAGGGCCGCTATGGCTACACCTTC.

The chain recombines TRBV9 with TRBJ1-1; a weak D match, TRBD1 (5 bases). Germline V CDR1 and CDR2: SGDLS, YYNGEE. The CDR3 extends over 14 amino acids. V lost 4 bases and J lost 6, with 16 bases in between. CDR3 residues: CASSNSQGRAEAFF. CDR3 DNA: TGTGCCAGCAGCAACTCTCAGGGACGCGCTGAAGCTTTCTTT.

The chain employs TRBV6-5 and TRBJ2-5, with D perhaps matching TRBD2 (7 bases). CDR3 length: 15 residues. Germline V gene lookup returns CDR1 MNHEY and CDR2 SVGAGI. V was cut by 6 bases and J by 4 bases, with 18 bases left in between. CDR3 amino acids: CASRPRPGGGETQYF. CDR3 nucleotide sequence: TGTGCCAGCAGGCCTCGTCCGGGGGGCGGAGAGACCCAGTACTTC.

J is TRBJ1-6 and V is TRBV4-3; 9 bases align to TRBD1. The length of the CDR3 is 16 residues. Germline lookup yields CDR1 LGHNA and CDR2 YSLEER. Unmatched junction bases numbered 8, after V lost 0 bases and J lost 11 bases. The CDR3 DNA reads as TGCGCCAGCAGCCAAGATGCGGGACAGGGTTTGACACCCCTCCACTTT. This codes for CASSQDAGQGLTPLHF.

This chain connects TRBV4-3 to TRBJ2-7; D is perhaps TRBD1 (5 bases). CDR3 length: 13 amino acids. V was cut by 0 bases and J by 7 bases, with 10 bases left in between. Looked up from germline, CDR1 is LGHNA and CDR2 is YSLEER. The CDR3 loop reads CASSQDLAGEQYV. The CDR3 region has the DNA TGCGCCAGCAGCCAAGATCTGGCAGGGGAGCAGTACGTC.